This record looks at one TCR beta chain sequence and its context. This entry belongs to a study of T cells in localized non-small cell lung cancer. Trimming removed 7 bases from V and 7 bases from J; junction bases left unmatched: 7. This CDR3 is built from 12 residues. Germline lookup yields CDR1 SQVTM and CDR2 ANQGSEA. Repertoires were generated with immunoSEQ multiplex PCR, while TCRdb's copy carries only in-frame clones and drops some. The table records 3,500 to 4,500 clones, approximately 32% of them present only once. The clonotype originates from a woman aged 35 to 69 with stage I lung adenocarcinoma. Source: normal lung tissue next to the tumor, taken before any cancer treatment. This chain connects TRBV29-1 to TRBJ1-2; 9 bases agree with TRBD1. CDR3 DNA sequence: TGCAGCGCATCGACAGGGGGTGGTGGCTACACCTTC. Encoded protein: CSASTGGGGYTF.